Listed below are T cell receptor beta chains from one sample, sequenced in a study of cytomegalovirus exposure and HLA in healthy donors. Generated by immunoSEQ multiplex PCR, the TCRdb table keeps only in-frame clones and is missing some. The sample comprises around 150,000 clones, about 70% of which are singletons, and 10% rests with the top ten. The sequenced sample consisted of PBMCs. Receptors were obtained from a man aged 30 to 39 in good health and CMV-seropositive. CDR3s include the opening cysteine and the closing phenylalanine or tryptophan. A D gene is named only where the DNA matches it firmly. Part of the rows lack a size; the others show once, few, many or a class for expanded clones.

abundance	len	v_gene	j_gene	d_gene	CDR3aa	CDR3nt
NA	12	TRBV19	TRBJ1-2	TRBD1	CASGIDRDQHTF	TGTGCCAGTGGTATTGACAGGGATCAACACACCTTC
NA	14	TRBV7-6	TRBJ2-1	NA	CASSHTGSYNEQFF	TGTGCCAGCAGCCATACAGGCTCCTACAATGAGCAGTTCTTC
few	14	TRBV27	TRBJ1-1	NA	CASSPQGSNTEAFF	TGTGCCAGCAGCCCTCAGGGAAGCAACACTGAAGCTTTCTTT
NA	15	TRBV11-3	TRBJ2-2	NA	CASSLDGGRTGELFF	TGTGCCAGCAGCTTAGATGGGGGCCGGACCGGGGAGCTGTTTTTT
NA	14	TRBV6-4	TRBJ1-6	NA	CASSEDRMLSPLHF	TGTGCCAGCAGTGAGGACAGAATGCTCTCACCCCTCCACTTT
few	12	TRBV11-2	TRBJ2-2	TRBD1	CASSRDRVGLFF	TGTGCCAGCAGCCGGGACAGGGTCGGGCTGTTTTTT
NA	17	TRBV29-1	TRBJ2-1	TRBD2	CSVEGGLAGALGNEQFF	TGCAGCGTTGAAGGGGGACTAGCGGGAGCCCTCGGGAATGAGCAGTTCTTC
NA	14	TRBV28	TRBJ2-7	TRBD2	CASSPGLAGHEQYF	TGTGCCAGCAGTCCGGGACTAGCGGGACACGAGCAGTACTTC
NA	15	TRBV6-5	TRBJ2-2	NA	CASSYKQGLTGELFF	TGTGCCAGCAGTTACAAACAGGGTTTGACCGGGGAGCTGTTTTTT
NA	15	TRBV6-5	TRBJ2-6	NA	CASSPLSSGANVLTF	TGTGCCAGCAGCCCCTTGAGCTCTGGGGCCAACGTCCTGACTTTC
NA	17	TRBV9	TRBJ2-3	TRBD2	CASSAPATGRARDTQYF	TGTGCCAGCAGCGCGCCGGCTACCGGGAGGGCCAGGGATACGCAGTATTTT
NA	13	TRBV10-1	TRBJ1-1	NA	CASSEGGDAEAFF	TGCGCCAGCAGTGAAGGAGGGGATGCTGAAGCTTTCTTT
NA	15	TRBV2	TRBJ2-3	NA	CASSGGRGAADTQYF	TGTGCCAGCAGCGGGGGACGTGGGGCCGCAGATACGCAGTATTTT
few	14	TRBV10-3	TRBJ2-7	NA	CATTTGVGADEQYF	TGTGCCACTACCACGGGAGTTGGCGCAGACGAGCAGTACTTC
few	14	TRBV19	TRBJ1-5	TRBD1	CASSLTGGGQPQHF	TGTGCCAGTAGTCTAACAGGGGGCGGTCAGCCCCAGCATTTT
NA	17	TRBV5-8	TRBJ2-5	NA	CASSHYLGGKGQETQYF	TGTGCCAGCAGCCACTACCTCGGAGGGAAGGGGCAAGAGACCCAGTACTTC
NA	17	TRBV28	TRBJ2-7	NA	CASSLGRGGRERYEQYF	TGTGCCAGCAGTTTAGGCCGAGGGGGCCGGGAGCGCTACGAGCAGTACTTC
NA	14	TRBV5-8	TRBJ2-2	NA	CASSLWPSTGELFF	TGTGCCAGCAGCTTGTGGCCCTCAACCGGGGAGCTGTTTTTT
few	16	TRBV5-8	TRBJ2-3	NA	CASSTARGHLTDTQYF	TGTGCCAGCAGCACCGCTCGGGGACACCTCACAGATACGCAGTATTTT
few	14	TRBV2	TRBJ2-7	NA	CASSESVRGDEQYF	TGTGCCAGCAGTGAATCGGTCAGGGGGGACGAGCAGTACTTC
NA	16	TRBV4-1	TRBJ2-7	TRBD2	CASSRGGRDRAYEQYF	TGCGCCAGCAGTCGCGGCGGGAGGGATCGAGCCTACGAGCAGTACTTC
NA	13	TRBV6-6	TRBJ2-1	NA	CASSTGYYNEQFF	TGTGCCAGCAGTACCGGGTACTACAATGAGCAGTTCTTC
few	15	TRBV19	TRBJ2-5	NA	CASSIDLGGRGTQYF	TGTGCCAGTAGTATAGATCTAGGGGGTCGGGGGACCCAGTACTTC